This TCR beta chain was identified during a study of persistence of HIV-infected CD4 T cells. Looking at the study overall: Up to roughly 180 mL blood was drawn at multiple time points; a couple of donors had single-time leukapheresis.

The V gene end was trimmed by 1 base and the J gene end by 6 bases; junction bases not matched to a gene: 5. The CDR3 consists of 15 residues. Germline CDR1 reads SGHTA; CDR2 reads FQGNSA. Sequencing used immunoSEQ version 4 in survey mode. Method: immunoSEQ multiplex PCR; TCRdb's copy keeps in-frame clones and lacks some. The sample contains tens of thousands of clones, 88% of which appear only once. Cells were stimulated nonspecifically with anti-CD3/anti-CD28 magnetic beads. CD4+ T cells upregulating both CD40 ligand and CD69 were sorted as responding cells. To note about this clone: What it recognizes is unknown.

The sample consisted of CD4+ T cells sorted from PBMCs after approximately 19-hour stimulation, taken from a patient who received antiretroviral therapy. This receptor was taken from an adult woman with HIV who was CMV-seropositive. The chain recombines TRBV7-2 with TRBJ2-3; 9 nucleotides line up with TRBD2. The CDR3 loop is CASSLGAGGPDTQYF. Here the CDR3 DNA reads TGTGCCAGCAGCTTAGGGGCGGGGGGGCCCGATACGCAGTATTTT.